This entry lists 20 T cell receptor beta chains sequenced from one sample in a study of T cell repertoires in cytomegalovirus infection. TCRdb redid the calling of the reads with MiXCR, one entry per CDR3 protein. Here the sample spans hundreds of thousands of distinct CDR3 sequences, 15% to 20% being singletons. Material: PBMCs. The receptors were sampled from a human donor in good health (CMV status not recorded). Some clones in this sample may be carry-over from other donors' samples.

The chain carries TRBV20-1 and TRBJ2-5; 7 bases agree with TRBD2. Germline V CDR1 and CDR2: DFQATT, SNEGSKA (reference sequence). J gave up 2 bases and V 3 bases, and 9 bases lay outside the gene matches. This CDR3 comprises 15 residues. The CDR3 DNA sequence: TGCAGTGCTAGGCGGCTAGCGGCCGATCAAGAGACCCAGTACTTC. Translation: CSARRLAADQETQYF.

This clonotype was seen many times. The chain is built from TRBV2 and TRBJ1-5; 8 bases fit TRBD1. Germline CDR1 reads SNHLY; CDR2 reads FYNNEI. The CDR3 is made up of 14 amino acids. The junction had 7 bases not matched to a gene; V was cut back by 7 bases and J by 5 bases. The CDR3 nucleotides read TGTGCCAGCATGACGGACAGGGATGATCAGCCCCAGCATTTT. This translates into CASMTDRDDQPQHF. Combining the CDR3 with reference TRBV2 and TRBJ1-5 gives the whole variable domain EPEVTQTPSHQVTQMGQEVILRCVPISNHLYFYWYRQILGQKVEFLVSFYNNEISEKSEIFDDQFSVERPDGSNFTLKIRSTKLEDSAMYFCASMTDRDDQPQHFGDGTRLSIL.

This clonotype has a handful of counts. The J gene is TRBJ2-3, the V gene TRBV10-3, with TRBD2 matching 7 bases. CDR1 is ENHRY and CDR2 is SYGVKD in the germline V gene. J lost 5 bases, V lost 6 bases, and 11 bases had no gene match. The CDR3 extends over 15 amino acids. CDR3 coding DNA: TGTGCCATCAGCCCGGGGGGAACCAAGGGAGATACGCAGTATTTT. Translating gives CAISPGGTKGDTQYF.

At least ten counts were recorded for this clonotype. The J gene is TRBJ2-1, the V gene TRBV6-2 or TRBV6-3; 7 nucleotides line up with TRBD2. Germline CDR1 reads MNHEY; CDR2 reads SVGEGT. With V trimmed by 2 bases and J by 1 base, 5 bases remained unmatched. CDR3 length: 16 residues. CDR3 sequence reads: CASSYNGRGSYNEQFF. The CDR3 DNA is TGTGCCAGCAGTTACAACGGGCGGGGGTCCTACAATGAGCAGTTCTTC.

As to this clonotype: A clone one base away is much larger, so this may be a read error. This chain connects TRBV7-6 to TRBJ2-7, with D perhaps being TRBD1 or TRBD2 (6 bases each). The CDR3 is 17 amino acids. Trimming pared 5 bases from V and 5 bases from J, leaving 25 bases between. CDR1 is SGHVS, CDR2 FNYEAQ, per germline. In DNA, the CDR3 is TGTGCCAGCAGCCCCCAGGCCACCGGGGGCACCAGGCACGAGCAGTACTTC. The encoded protein is CASSPQATGGTRHEQYF.

The chain carries TRBV12-3 or TRBV12-4 and TRBJ2-7; D is perhaps TRBD2 (6 bases). Trimming shortened V by 5 bases and J by 2 bases, and 13 bases separated the two germline ends. This CDR3 has 14 residues. CDR3 DNA: TGTGCCAGCAGTCCAGCGGGCCCGCCCTACGAGCAGTACTTC. Its translation is CASSPAGPPYEQYF.

This chain joins TRBV19 and TRBJ2-2; D uncertain. Trimming left V 4 bases short and J 8 bases short, with 11 bases between. The germline gives CDR1 LNHDA, CDR2 SQIVND (reference sequence). This CDR3 spans 13 amino acids. As DNA, the CDR3 is TGTGCCAGTAGTACAAGGATCTCTGGGGAGCTGTTTTTT. Translation gives CASSTRISGELFF.

This clonotype came up a few times. The chain couples TRBV6-2 or TRBV6-3 to TRBJ2-7; 7 bases are a match to TRBD1. Trimming at V came to 2 bases and at J to 3 bases, leaving 10 bases not matched to a gene. Germline V gene lookup returns CDR1 MNHEY and CDR2 SVGEGT. This CDR3 has 16 residues. As DNA, the CDR3 is TGTGCCAGCAGTTACACCGCAGGGGGAACTATCTACGAGCAGTACTTC. Encoded protein: CASSYTAGGTIYEQYF.

This clonotype turned up a few times. The chain recombines TRBV27 with TRBJ2-2, with D possibly being TRBD1 or TRBD2 (5 bases each). CDR1 MNHEY and CDR2 SMNVEV come from the germline V gene (reference sequence). V dropped 6 bases and J dropped 2 bases, with 25 bases sitting between them. The CDR3 covers 19 residues. The CDR3 sequence is CASSTTGAALLVNTGELFF. CDR3 in DNA: TGTGCCAGCAGCACAACCGGGGCAGCCCTCCTAGTAAACACCGGGGAGCTGTTTTTT.

This clonotype was counted between two and nine times. CDR3 sequence (DNA): TGTGCCAGCTCACCGGACAGTGGAGGGTTTGGCTACACCTTC. Protein: CASSPDSGGFGYTF. The genes are TRBV18 and TRBJ1-2, with D possibly TRBD1 on 6 matching bases. Trimming removed 3 bases at V and 7 bases at J, with 15 bases between. The CDR3 contains 14 residues. CDR1 is KGHSH and CDR2 is LQKENI in the germline V gene. Full variable domain (outside the CDR3, taken from reference TRBV18 and TRBJ1-2): NAGVMQNPRHLVRRRGQEARLRCSPMKGHSHVYWYRQLPEEGLKFMVYLQKENIIDESGMPKERFSAEFPKEGPSILRIQQVVRGDSAAYFCASSPDSGGFGYTFGSGTRLTVV.

V and J are TRBV12-3 or TRBV12-4 and TRBJ2-7, with D perhaps matching TRBD1 (6 bases). V shed 5 bases and J shed 6 bases, with 20 bases lying between them. The CDR3 is made up of 15 amino acids. The CDR3 sequence: CASSPRTDLPPEQYF. As DNA, the CDR3 is TGTGCCAGCAGTCCGAGGACAGATCTACCTCCCGAGCAGTACTTC.

This clonotype was seen more than once but under ten times. This chain uses TRBV6-2 or TRBV6-3 with TRBJ2-1; 8 positions agree with TRBD2. The CDR3 contains 16 residues. V gave up 0 bases and J gave up 4 bases; unmatched junction bases: 5. Germline V gives CDR1 MNHEY, CDR2 SVGEGT. CDR3 DNA sequence: TGTGCCAGCAGTTACTCGCGGGGGGTGAAGTACAATGAGCAGTTCTTC. Translation gives CASSYSRGVKYNEQFF.

The chain has TRBV5-6 and TRBJ2-7; 9 bases align to TRBD1. Germline CDR1 reads SGHDT; CDR2 reads YYEEEE. The CDR3 runs to 16 residues. V dropped 2 bases and J dropped 8; count of bases not matched to a gene: 14. The CDR3 protein is CASSFTNPPGTGKQYF. The CDR3 coding sequence is TGTGCCAGCAGCTTCACGAATCCCCCCGGGACAGGGAAGCAGTACTTC.

In this sample, this clonotype turned up many times. The rearrangement joins TRBV7-2 to TRBJ1-6; D is ambiguous. The CDR3 loop spans 14 amino acids. With 6 bases removed from V and 9 bases from J, the gap between germline ends came to 15 bases. Germline V gives CDR1 SGHTA, CDR2 FQGNSA. The DNA of the CDR3 is TGTGCCAGCAGTATTCTCGGGGTTAGTTCACCCCTCCACTTT. Protein product: CASSILGVSSPLHF.

This clonotype was found many times. V gene TRBV11-2 combines with J gene TRBJ2-3, with D unresolved. Germline V gene sequence: CDR1 SGHAT, CDR2 FQNNGV. Trimming took off 2 bases at V and 11 bases at J, with 17 bases between the two ends. The CDR3 runs to 14 residues. In DNA, the CDR3 is TGTGCCAGCAGCTTAACCGCAAGGCAGGTCGGGCAGTATTTT. This codes for CASSLTARQVGQYF.

The chain combines TRBV4-3 with TRBJ1-1; 7 nucleotides line up with TRBD1. The V gene end was trimmed by 2 bases and the J gene end by 0 bases; junction bases not matched to a gene: 3. Germline CDR1 and CDR2: LGHNA and YSLEER. The CDR3 sequence is 15 residues long. The DNA of the CDR3 is TGCGCCAGCAGCCAATCCGGGACAGTGAACACTGAAGCTTTCTTT. This codes for CASSQSGTVNTEAFF.

The rearrangement uses TRBV5-4 and TRBJ2-7; possible D gene TRBD2, 6 bases. V gave up 4 bases and J gave up 4 bases, with 18 bases separating them. This CDR3 region has 15 residues. Germline CDR1 SGHNT, CDR2 YYREEE (reference sequence). The CDR3 sequence: CASSIGRGTSYEQYF. CDR3 bases: TGTGCCAGCAGCATCGGACGGGGGACCAGTTACGAGCAGTACTTC.

The chain carries TRBV6-2 or TRBV6-3 and TRBJ2-1; D perhaps matches TRBD2 (6 bases). This CDR3 comprises 14 residues. Germline V gene sequence: CDR1 MNHEY, CDR2 SVGEGT. V lost 10 bases to trimming and J lost 1 base, with 14 bases between them. CDR3 coding DNA: TGTGCCACAAATCCGGGAGAATCCTACAATGAGCAGTTCTTC. It is translated as CATNPGESYNEQFF.

V usage is TRBV4-1 and J usage is TRBJ2-3; D is unresolved. Germline-derived CDR1 and CDR2 are MGHRA and YSYEKL. This CDR3 has 13 amino acids. V dropped 2 bases and J dropped 1 base, with 4 bases sitting between them. The DNA for the CDR3 is TGCGCCAGCAGCCAATTGGGCACAGATACGCAGTATTTT. Its protein is CASSQLGTDTQYF.

The chain links TRBV29-1 to TRBJ1-2, with 7 bases identical to TRBD1. This CDR3 has 13 amino acids. The V segment lost 7 bases and the J segment 5 bases; nucleotides outside the gene matches: 10. The germline CDR1 and CDR2 sequences are SQVTM and ANQGSEA. The CDR3 region is CSAAGTVFYGYTF. In DNA, the CDR3 is TGCAGCGCTGCCGGGACAGTTTTTTATGGCTACACCTTC.